The 17 T cell receptor beta chains listed next were all sequenced from one sample in a study of PD-1 blockade in classical Hodgkin lymphoma. Profiling relied on immunoSEQ multiplex PCR, and the TCRdb table lists in-frame clones only, not all of them. The sample lists 9,500 to 15,000 clones, approximately 79% seen once, with 1.5% to 2% in the top ten. Each patient's relapse followed autologous stem cell transplantation, and brentuximab vedotin exposure varied. Purified CD4+ T cells were obtained from thawed PBMCs through magnetic negative selection. The source material was CD4+ T cells from blood, sampled at baseline. The receptors stem from a human donor with classical Hodgkin lymphoma.

This chain uses TRBV19 with TRBJ2-7; 10 bases fit TRBD1. V lost 3 bases, J lost 6 bases, and 5 bases stayed unmatched. The CDR3 length is 14 residues. From germline, CDR1 is LNHDA and CDR2 SQIVND (reference sequence). CDR3 amino acids: CASSIGGTGVEQYF. Written as DNA, the CDR3 is TGTGCCAGTAGTATCGGGGGGACAGGGGTCGAGCAGTACTTC.

V and J are TRBV5-4 and TRBJ2-3; 12 bases fit TRBD2. J gave up 2 bases and V 4 bases, and 8 bases lay outside the gene matches. This CDR3 has 17 residues. CDR1 is SGHNT and CDR2 is YYREEE in the germline V gene (reference sequence). CDR3: CASSGRLAGDFTDTQYF. CDR3 bases: TGTGCCAGCAGCGGCAGACTAGCGGGGGACTTCACAGATACGCAGTATTTT.

This sequence joins TRBV15 and TRBJ2-1; perhaps TRBD2 as D (6 bases). The CDR3 runs 15 residues. The germline CDR1 and CDR2 sequences are LNHNV and YYDKDF (reference sequence). The V end was cut by 1 base, the J end by 3 bases, with 10 bases between. In DNA, the CDR3 is TGTGCCACCAGCAGAGGTGGGGGGTTCTACAATGAGCAGTTCTTC. Translation gives CATSRGGGFYNEQFF.

V is TRBV7-2 and J is TRBJ2-1; D is possibly TRBD1 (5 bases). Looked up from germline, CDR1 is SGHTA and CDR2 is FQGNSA. The V and J ends lost 8 bases and 5 bases respectively, with 13 bases between them. The CDR3 is made up of 13 amino acids. The CDR3: CASQTQGNNEQFF. For the CDR3, the DNA is TGTGCCAGCCAAACGCAGGGCAACAATGAGCAGTTCTTC. The variable domain in full, completed from reference TRBV7-2 and TRBJ2-1, reads GAGVSQSPSNKVTEKGKDVELRCDPISGHTALYWYRQSLGQGLEFLIYFQGNSAPDKSGLPSDRFSAERTGGSVSTLTIQRTQQEDSAVYLCASQTQGNNEQFFGPGTRLTVL.

Here the CDR3 reads CASSLERDGSPLHF. The DNA for the CDR3 is TGTGCCAGCAGCTTAGAGAGGGATGGGTCACCCCTCCACTTT. The rearrangement links TRBV7-2 to TRBJ1-6; D gene uncertain. Germline assignment: CDR1 SGHTA and CDR2 FQGNSA. The CDR3 covers 14 residues. The ends were cut back, 1 base at V and 10 bases at J, with 11 bases in the middle.

This clone was recorded a few times. The V gene is TRBV5-8, the J gene TRBJ2-7; D possibly corresponds to TRBD1 (6 bases). CDR1 and CDR2 from the germline V gene are SGHTS and YDEGEE. The CDR3 sequence is 15 residues long. V lost 4 bases and J 0 bases, leaving 14 bases between the germline ends. In DNA form, the CDR3 reads TGTGCCAGCAGCCCCCACAGGGTCCTCTCCTACGAGCAGTACTTC. It encodes CASSPHRVLSYEQYF.

The chain has TRBV7-2 and TRBJ2-5; D is tentatively TRBD1 or TRBD2 (6 bases each). The CDR3 has 19 residues. V lost 5 bases and J lost 4, with 29 bases in between. Germline CDR1 is SGHTA and CDR2 is FQGNSA. The CDR3 DNA follows: TGTGCCAGCAGCCCAGGGATCGGGGCGACGGGGGCCGAGGTAGAGACCCAGTACTTC. Protein: CASSPGIGATGAEVETQYF.

This rearrangement joins TRBV6-6 to TRBJ1-1; 9 bases are shared with TRBD1. The CDR3 has 14 residues. With V trimmed by 10 bases and J by 5 bases, 11 bases remained unmatched. The germline gives CDR1 MNHNY, CDR2 SVGAGI (reference sequence). The CDR3 nucleotides read TGTGCCACCCAACCGGGACAGGGAAAAACTGAAGCTTTCTTT. Protein sequence: CATQPGQGKTEAFF.

J is TRBJ2-5 and V is TRBV18, with TRBD1 matching 7 bases. The CDR3 contains 14 residues. The V gene's germline CDR1 is KGHSH and CDR2 LQKENI. V lost 2 bases to trimming and J lost 5 bases; unmatched junction nucleotides: 5. CDR3 protein: CASSPISRGETQYF. CDR3 bases: TGTGCCAGCTCACCAATAAGCAGGGGGGAGACCCAGTACTTC.

The chain carries TRBV6-6 and TRBJ2-7; D gene uncertain. The CDR3 consists of 13 residues. The germline gives CDR1 MNHNY, CDR2 SVGAGI (reference sequence). V was shortened by 1 base and J by 3 bases, with 7 bases between the two germline ends. DNA for the CDR3: TGTGCCAGCAGTTACTATACACTCTACGAGCAGTACTTC. Translating it yields CASSYYTLYEQYF.

V gene TRBV9 combines with J gene TRBJ2-3; 9 bases fit TRBD2. V was pared by 4 bases and J by 4 bases, with 13 bases of the junction left unmatched. Looked up from germline, CDR1 is SGDLS and CDR2 is YYNGEE. CDR3 length equals 17 residues. CDR3 in DNA: TGTGCCAGCAGCCCAAGATCGGATGCGGGGGGGGCAGATACGCAGTATTTT. This gives the protein CASSPRSDAGGADTQYF.

This clone turned up a few times. V gene TRBV6-6 combines with J gene TRBJ1-5; D gene ambiguous. V lost 4 bases and J lost 3, with 10 bases in between. The CDR3 loop spans 14 amino acids. Germline CDR1 and CDR2: MNHNY and SVGAGI (reference sequence). CDR3 loop: CASSLLGSNQPQHF. CDR3 DNA sequence: TGTGCCAGCAGTTTACTGGGGTCCAATCAGCCCCAGCATTTT.

CDR3 residues: CASSPSGGGYEQYF. Here the CDR3 DNA reads TGTGCCAGCAGCCCCAGCGGGGGAGGCTACGAGCAGTACTTC. The J gene is TRBJ2-7, the V gene TRBV11-2, with TRBD2 identical over 8 bases. Germline V gene sequence: CDR1 SGHAT, CDR2 FQNNGV. The CDR3 sequence is 14 residues long. V gave up 5 bases and J gave up 3 bases; unmatched junction bases: 6. Using reference TRBV11-2 and TRBJ2-7 for the parts outside the CDR3, the full variable domain is EAGVAQSPRYKIIEKRQSVAFWCNPISGHATLYWYQQILGQGPKLLIQFQNNGVVDDSQLPKDRFSAERLKGVDSTLKIQPAKLEDSAVYLCASSPSGGGYEQYFGPGTRLTVT.

This clone showed up just a few times. The chain links TRBV7-2 to TRBJ2-7; 12 positions agree with TRBD2. CDR1 and CDR2 from the germline V gene are SGHTA and FQGNSA. Trimming cost V 6 bases and J 9 bases; bases outside gene matches: 6. The CDR3 runs 13 residues. CDR3: CASSLRLAGVQYF. The CDR3 DNA reads TGTGCCAGCAGTCTCCGACTAGCGGGGGTGCAGTACTTC.

The genes are TRBV10-2 and TRBJ2-7; D call uncertain. Germline V CDR1 and CDR2: WSHSY, SAAADI. The CDR3 spans 13 residues. The germline V and J ends were trimmed by 2 bases and 3 bases, with 8 bases remaining between them. The CDR3 protein is CASSEEVFYEQYF. Here the CDR3 DNA reads TGCGCCAGCAGTGAGGAGGTCTTCTACGAGCAGTACTTC.

This sequence joins TRBV10-3 and TRBJ1-5; TRBD1 is a possible D gene (6 bases). CDR1 is ENHRY, CDR2 SYGVKD, per germline. Trimming cost V 10 bases and J 3 bases, with 10 bases left between them. The CDR3 extends over 12 amino acids. CDR3 nucleotide sequence: TGTGCCAACGGACAGAACAATCAGCCCCAGCATTTT. Protein: CANGQNNQPQHF.

This clone was seen more than once but under ten times. This chain connects TRBV27 to TRBJ2-7, with no clear D. Germline V gene data show CDR1 as MNHEY and CDR2 as SMNVEV (reference sequence). This CDR3 spans 14 amino acids. V lost 4 bases and J 0 bases, leaving 10 bases between the germline ends. The CDR3 spells CASSSRVYSYEQYF. CDR3 bases: TGTGCCAGCAGTTCTAGGGTTTACTCCTACGAGCAGTACTTC.